A selection of T cell receptor beta chains follows, all from one sample in a study of T-cell memory formation after mild COVID-19. From the 5' RACE reads, TCRdb called clonotypes with MiXCR, one entry per CDR3 protein. Here the sample spans some 330,000 distinct CDR3 sequences, under 25% being singletons. The material sequenced was PBMCs or a T cell subset sorted from them (not recorded which). The receptors here all came from an adult woman who had mild COVID-19 (a few samples of this study predate the infection). Cell type and time point are not known. Both conserved end residues are part of each CDR3. Size values are once, few and many counts, or a class for expanded clones, and some rows have none.

clone_size	v_call	j_call	cdr3_aa
few	TRBV7-2	TRBJ1-2	CASSLPDRTYGYTF
once	TRBV4-3	TRBJ2-6	CASSQDRWGLPGANVLTF
-	TRBV7-7	TRBJ2-2	CASSLLETNTGELFF
few	TRBV7-9	TRBJ1-2	CASSLGTRTALYGYTF
few	TRBV7-3	TRBJ2-1	CASSLLGVAGGEQFF
-	TRBV10-3	TRBJ1-1	CATSTGGGTEAFF
many	TRBV20-1	TRBJ2-1	CSATTGPKTYNEQFF
-	TRBV10-2	TRBJ1-1	CASQRQLMNTEAFF
-	TRBV12-3/TRBV12-4	TRBJ2-1	CASSSGGTYNEQFF
-	TRBV29-1	TRBJ2-6	CSVGTGNSGANVLTF
few	TRBV7-6	TRBJ2-3	CASSTNPTIEAGAFTDTQYF
many	TRBV12-3/TRBV12-4	TRBJ2-7	CASSQDQGHNEQYF
-	TRBV12-3/TRBV12-4	TRBJ2-5	CASSLVGGQETQYF
-	TRBV16	TRBJ1-1	CASSQSVGNTEAFF
-	TRBV7-8	TRBJ2-1	CASSLALGSPYSYNEQFF
many	TRBV7-2	TRBJ2-1	CASSFAVYNEQFF
few	TRBV20-1	TRBJ2-7	CSARGRGQGYEQYF
few	TRBV3-1	TRBJ2-7	CASSKPYEQYF
once	TRBV4-1	TRBJ1-2	CASSPRGQGNYGYTF
few	TRBV6-2/TRBV6-3	TRBJ2-3	CASNMNGVREVTADTQYF
-	TRBV6-5	TRBJ2-3	CASSYDVGPDTQYF
-	TRBV7-9	TRBJ2-1	CASSERQGATYNEQFF
-	TRBV15	TRBJ2-1	CATSTNGWETGRSEQFF
few	TRBV6-6	TRBJ2-3	CASRPQGATDTQYF
few	TRBV5-1	TRBJ2-1	CASSRGAGSSYNEQFF
many	TRBV5-1	TRBJ2-7	CASSRDGNSYEQYF
few	TRBV6-1	TRBJ1-5	CASSSMLDQPQHF
many	TRBV6-2/TRBV6-3	TRBJ1-1	CASSYVGTVLTEAFF
-	TRBV20-1	TRBJ1-1	CSARTVGQDTEAFF
few	TRBV12-3/TRBV12-4	TRBJ1-2	CASSFGEGYGYTF
few	TRBV18	TRBJ2-7	CASSPGLAVYEQYF
-	TRBV7-3	TRBJ2-3	CASSLSRLTTTTDTQYF
many	TRBV18	TRBJ2-7	CASSRMTGYEQYF
-	TRBV30	TRBJ2-3	CAWTRALTDTQYF
-	TRBV7-6	TRBJ1-1	CASSLTKNTEAFF
-	TRBV7-2	TRBJ1-2	CASSFEQSSPYGYTF
few	TRBV4-2	TRBJ2-5	CASSWSGRNGLETQYF
few	TRBV9	TRBJ2-7	CASSVGLAGNYEQYF
-	TRBV7-6	TRBJ2-1	CASSPIAGGRNEQFF
-	TRBV5-1	TRBJ1-2	CASSDAGTGPYGYTF
few	TRBV2	TRBJ2-7	CASSVARDSLKTSYEQYF
-	TRBV30	TRBJ2-2	CAWMELGRRNTGELFF
-	TRBV3-1	TRBJ1-1	CASSQRQGGEAFF
-	TRBV2	TRBJ1-2	CASSERPRTVTVYGYTF
-	TRBV5-1	TRBJ1-2	CASSLWDRDYGYTF
-	TRBV19	TRBJ2-7	CASSIAPGGGYEQYF
-	TRBV29-1	TRBJ2-1	CSVAEAGGSSEQFF
few	TRBV6-1	TRBJ2-7	CASSEAWQGLRYEQYF
few	TRBV4-1	TRBJ1-1	CASSQLMAKNTEAFF
once	TRBV7-8	TRBJ2-5	CASSLATWDRGETQYF
few	TRBV9	TRBJ1-2	CASSVGQGGVYGYTF
few	TRBV2	TRBJ1-2	CASRGTVSNYGYTF
few	TRBV20-1	TRBJ2-5	CSARRGGQETQYF
once	TRBV2	TRBJ2-3	CASSRVLGTDTQYF
-	TRBV7-2	TRBJ2-1	CASSALPNEQFF
few	TRBV29-1	TRBJ2-5	CSVGPAGGPGETQYF
few	TRBV25-1	TRBJ1-1	CASSEVGGRTEAFF